A single T cell receptor beta chain is shown here with its context. What it binds is unknown. This CDR3 contains 15 residues. V was shortened by 11 bases and J by 9 bases, with 26 bases between the two germline ends. The germline CDR1 and CDR2 sequences are SGHAT and FQNNGV. The method was immunoSEQ multiplex PCR; TCRdb's version includes in-frame clones alone and lacks a portion of them. Among 100,000 to 150,000 clones listed, about 80% were seen once. This entry comes from a study of a mutant IDH1 vaccine in newly diagnosed glioma. Findings and limits, study-wide: Immune responses induced by vaccination arose in about 93% of the patients.

The time point is: week 11, during vaccination. With topical imiquimod, each dose of the vaccine consisted of 300 ug of mutant IDH1 20-mer peptide. This receptor was taken from a middle-aged man with glioma. This rearrangement joins TRBV11-2 to TRBJ2-1, with a possible D match to TRBD1 (7 bases). This sample comprised PBMCs, obtained from a glioma patient whose treatment included an IDH1 peptide vaccine. CDR3 DNA sequence: TGTGCCGCAGCTAGAGGGGACTCAAAGGGGGCTGAGCAGTTCTTC. Amino acids: CAAARGDSKGAEQFF. Filled out from reference TRBV11-2 and TRBJ2-1, the complete variable domain reads EAGVAQSPRYKIIEKRQSVAFWCNPISGHATLYWYQQILGQGPKLLIQFQNNGVVDDSQLPKDRFSAERLKGVDSTLKIQPAKLEDSAVYLCAAARGDSKGAEQFFGPGTRLTVL.